These 30 T cell receptor beta chains were all obtained from the same sample, sequenced in a study of blood T cells in healthy people across ages. Combining a sample-barcoded 5' primer with a J-beta primer mix, a second PCR ran for roughly 7 to 11 cycles. TCRdb re-called the 5' RACE reads with MiXCR, one entry per CDR3 protein. This sample has about 620,000 distinct CDR3 sequences, with under 25% found just once. The sample was blood. These receptors all come from a man aged 65 to 85 in good health.

This clonotype has at least ten counts. The rearrangement links TRBV11-2 to TRBJ1-4, with TRBD1 matching over 7 bases. The CDR3 has 15 residues. Trimming cost V 6 bases and J 8 bases; bases outside gene matches: 12. Germline CDR1 reads SGHAT; CDR2 reads FQNNGV. The CDR3 bases are TGTGCCAGCAGGGAGACAGGGATTTCGAGAGAAAAACTGTTTTTT. Translation gives CASRETGISREKLFF.

The chain joins TRBV21-1 to TRBJ1-2; the table's D call, TRBD1, was not checked against the DNA. TRBV21-1 is a pseudogene segment. This CDR3 has 15 residues. Here the CDR3 reads CASSKPGGRDYGYTF. CDR3 coding DNA: TGTGCCAGCAGCAAACCAGGGGGAAGGGACTATGGCTACACCTTC.

This chain joins TRBV7-2 and TRBJ2-5; 16 bases align to TRBD2. The J call may not be correct, given that the DNA end is closer to TRBJ2-1. Looked up from germline, CDR1 is SGHTA and CDR2 is FQGNSA. This CDR3 is built from 17 residues. The CDR3 coding sequence is TGTGCCAGCAGCTTAACTACGGGACTAGCGGGGGGGAATGAGCAGTTCTTC. It is translated as CASSLTTGLAGGNEQFF.

This clonotype was seen more than once but under ten times. The rearrangement links TRBV5-1 to TRBJ2-7, with TRBD2 matching over 11 bases. Trimming removed 0 bases from V and 6 bases from J; junction bases left unmatched: 14. CDR3 length: 18 residues. Per the germline V gene, CDR1 is SGHRS and CDR2 is YFSETQ. For the CDR3, the DNA is TGCGCCAGCAGCTTGGAAATTCGAACGGGACTAGCGGCCCTCGAGCAGTACTTC. It encodes CASSLEIRTGLAALEQYF.

There are a few counts of this clonotype. The rearrangement joins TRBV5-1 to TRBJ2-2, with 8 bases that match TRBD1. CDR1 and CDR2 (germline): SGHRS, YFSETQ. This CDR3 is 14 amino acids long. The junction had 5 bases not matched to a gene; V was cut back by 4 bases and J by 6 bases. In DNA form, the CDR3 reads TGCGCCAGCAGCGCTCGGACAGGGCCCGGGGAGCTGTTTTTT. Translating gives CASSARTGPGELFF.

The chain links TRBV20-1 to TRBJ2-7; D remains unclear. The CDR3 spans 14 residues. V dropped 3 bases and J dropped 0 bases, with 12 bases sitting between them. Germline V lookup: CDR1 DFQATT, CDR2 SNEGSKA (reference sequence). The CDR3 loop is CSARSRLSSYEQYF. The CDR3 nucleotides read TGCAGTGCTAGGAGCCGCCTAAGCTCCTACGAGCAGTACTTC.

This clonotype was detected ten times or more. This chain connects TRBV7-3 to TRBJ2-5; D remains unclear. This CDR3 has 13 amino acids. The germline V gene has CDR1 SGHTA and CDR2 FQGTGA. V was shortened by 1 base and J by 5 bases, with 8 bases between the two germline ends. The CDR3 sequence: CASSLSRAETQYF. The CDR3 DNA reads TGTGCCAGCAGCTTAAGCCGGGCCGAGACCCAGTACTTC. Complete variable domain (other parts from reference TRBV7-3 and TRBJ2-5): GAGVSQTPSNKVTEKGKYVELRCDPISGHTALYWYRQSLGQGPEFLIYFQGTGAADDSGLPNDRFFAVRPEGSVSTLKIQRTERGDSAVYLCASSLSRAETQYFGPGTRLLVL.

This clonotype was observed a handful of times. The junction does not match germline at one end; this may be a read error. The rearrangement joins TRBV2 to TRBJ1-1, with no clear D. Germline V lookup: CDR1 SNHLY, CDR2 FYNNEI. The CDR3 loop spans 16 amino acids. This CDR3 reads CASKIQNGLRLTEASF. The CDR3 DNA reads TGTGCCAGCAAAATACAAAACGGATTAAGGCTAACTGAAGCTTCCTTT. The entire variable domain, with the rest obtained from reference TRBV2 and TRBJ1-1, is as follows: EPEVTQTPSHQVTQMGQEVILRCVPISNHLYFYWYRQILGQKVEFLVSFYNNEISEKSEIFDDQFSVERPDGSNFTLKIRSTKLEDSAMYFCASKIQNGLRLTEASFGQGTRLTVV.

This clonotype appeared a few times. This chain links TRBV28 with TRBJ1-6, with 7 bases identical to TRBD1. The CDR3 has 15 amino acids. CDR1 and CDR2 from the germline V gene are MDHEN and SYDVKM. The ends lost 5 bases at V and 11 bases at J; junction bases unmatched: 12. The CDR3 loop reads CASSLPGTAYPPLHF. The DNA for the CDR3 is TGTGCCAGCAGTCTACCCGGGACAGCCTACCCACCCCTCCACTTT.

This clonotype was seen a handful of times. The chain has TRBV4-1 and TRBJ1-4, with 7 nucleotides matching TRBD1. V was clipped by 0 bases and J by 10 bases; unmatched bases: 20. Germline loops: CDR1 MGHRA, CDR2 YSYEKL. CDR3 length equals 19 residues. The CDR3 DNA follows: TGCGCCAGCAGCCAAGATAGTACCGTCGGGGACAGTTTATACAGAAAACTGTTTTTT. This sequence encodes CASSQDSTVGDSLYRKLFF.

This clonotype has only a few counts. This chain uses TRBV30 with TRBJ2-1, with TRBD2 matching 9 bases. The J call is uncertain, as TRBJ2-5 better fits the DNA end. Per the germline V gene, CDR1 is GTSNPN and CDR2 is SVGIG (reference sequence). The CDR3 length is 14 residues. This CDR3 is CAWMILAGTETQYF. Written as DNA, the CDR3 is TGTGCCTGGATGATCCTAGCGGGAACTGAGACCCAGTACTTC.

In its sample, this clonotype was seen many times. The V call is TRBV28, the J call TRBJ2-5; tentative D call: TRBD2 (5 bases). The V gene lost 4 bases and the J gene lost 5 bases, with 11 bases spanning the gap. Germline V lookup: CDR1 MDHEN, CDR2 SYDVKM. The CDR3 has 13 amino acids. As DNA, the CDR3 is TGTGCCAGCAGTTCGAGGGCTCCGGAGACCCAGTACTTC. Translated: CASSSRAPETQYF.

The rearrangement uses TRBV6-1 and TRBJ2-7; D possibly corresponds to TRBD1 (5 bases). Trimming took off 1 base at V and 3 bases at J, with 7 bases between the two ends. In germline, CDR1 is MNHNS, CDR2 SASEGT. The CDR3 has 13 residues. The CDR3 loop is CASSEGRVYEQYF. In DNA, the CDR3 is TGTGCCAGCAGTGAAGGCAGGGTCTACGAGCAGTACTTC.

V gene TRBV29-1 combines with J gene TRBJ2-5, with D tentatively TRBD1 (6 bases). The J call may be faulty, since TRBJ2-1 better matches the DNA end. The CDR3 runs to 12 residues. Germline V gene data show CDR1 as SQVTM and CDR2 as ANQGSEA. DNA for the CDR3: TGCAGCGTCAGATCAGGGGAATTTGAGCAGTTCTTC. As protein: CSVRSGEFEQFF.

This clonotype was detected once. The V and J genes are TRBV5-4 and TRBJ2-3; no reliable D call. Per the germline V gene, CDR1 is SGHNT and CDR2 is YYREEE (reference sequence). Trimming stripped 4 bases from V and 3 bases from J, with 9 bases between. The CDR3 spans 13 residues. CDR3 bases: TGTGCCAGCAGCCTTCCTTTTACAGATACGCAGTATTTT. Amino acid sequence: CASSLPFTDTQYF.

This sequence joins TRBV28 and TRBJ1-5, with TRBD1 matching over 7 bases. The CDR3 consists of 15 residues. With V trimmed by 5 bases and J by 4 bases, 8 bases remained unmatched. The V gene's germline CDR1 is MDHEN and CDR2 SYDVKM. The CDR3, as DNA: TGTGCCAGCAGTCCGCGACAGGGAGTAAATCAGCCCCAGCATTTT. It specifies CASSPRQGVNQPQHF.

This clonotype was observed a handful of times. This chain uses TRBV6-1 with TRBJ2-5; tentative D call: TRBD2 (5 bases). The DNA end is more similar to TRBJ2-1, so the J call may be wrong. Germline loops: CDR1 MNHNS, CDR2 SASEGT. The CDR3 covers 12 residues. CDR3 sequence reads: CASSATSYEQFF. In DNA form, the CDR3 reads TGTGCCAGCAGTGCAACTAGTTATGAGCAGTTCTTC.

This clonotype has a count of ten or more. This chain joins TRBV5-1 and TRBJ2-1, with a weak D call TRBD2 (6 bases). The V gene lost 1 base and the J gene lost 10 bases, with 15 bases spanning the gap. CDR1 and CDR2 from the germline V gene are SGHRS and YFSETQ. This CDR3 comprises 14 residues. CDR3: CASSLLGGNWEQFF. The DNA for the CDR3 is TGCGCCAGCAGCTTGCTCGGAGGGAATTGGGAGCAGTTCTTC.

This clonotype has a count of ten or more. The chain is built from TRBV4-1 and TRBJ2-1, with 9 bases lining up with TRBD2. Trimming removed 4 bases from V and 4 bases from J; junction bases left unmatched: 11. Germline V gene data show CDR1 as MGHRA and CDR2 as YSYEKL. CDR3 length: 17 residues. The DNA of the CDR3 is TGCGCCAGCAGCCCGGGACTAGCCGTCCTGATTTACAATGAGCAGTTCTTC. Protein: CASSPGLAVLIYNEQFF.

This clonotype was seen more than once but under ten times. V usage is TRBV5-1 and J usage is TRBJ1-1; 7 bases fit TRBD1. V was clipped by 0 bases and J by 7 bases; unmatched bases: 9. CDR3 length equals 15 residues. In germline, CDR1 is SGHRS, CDR2 YFSETQ. The CDR3 DNA reads as TGCGCCAGCAGCTTGGAGGGGGCTGAGGCTAGTGAAGCTTTCTTT. Translation: CASSLEGAEASEAFF.

The chain is built from TRBV6-2 or TRBV6-3 and TRBJ2-7, with D possibly TRBD2 on 6 matching bases. The CDR3 loop spans 14 amino acids. The germline CDR1 and CDR2 sequences are MNHEY and SVGEGT. V gave up 2 bases and J gave up 4 bases, with 12 bases separating them. CDR3 residues: CASSYDSGGYEQYF. CDR3 DNA sequence: TGTGCCAGCAGTTACGACTCCGGGGGTTACGAGCAGTACTTC.

The chain joins TRBV28 to TRBJ1-4; D unresolved. CDR1 is MDHEN, CDR2 SYDVKM, per germline. CDR3 length equals 14 residues. Trimming took 5 bases from V and 9 from J, leaving 16 bases between them. DNA for the CDR3: TGTGCCAGCAGTGTGACTCAATCACGGCAAAAACTGTTTTTT. Protein sequence: CASSVTQSRQKLFF.

This clonotype was counted a few times. The chain recombines TRBV7-2 with TRBJ2-7; 9 nucleotides agree with TRBD2. The CDR3 consists of 15 residues. J was trimmed by 4 bases and V by 1 base; bases with no gene match: 5. Germline loops: CDR1 SGHTA, CDR2 FQGNSA. CDR3 bases: TGTGCCAGCAGCTTAGTAGGGACTAGCTCGTACGAGCAGTACTTC. This encodes CASSLVGTSSYEQYF.

In this sample, this clonotype turned up many times. The V gene is TRBV4-1, the J gene TRBJ1-2, with D possibly being TRBD1 (6 bases). This CDR3 contains 15 residues. CDR1 and CDR2 (germline): MGHRA, YSYEKL. V was shortened by 4 bases and J by 12 bases, with 24 bases between the two germline ends. CDR3 nucleotide sequence: TGCGCCAGCAGCCCGGGGGCCCCCAGGAGAGTAATCCACACCTTC. Translated, it gives CASSPGAPRRVIHTF.

The sample holds many counts of this clonotype. V usage is TRBV4-3 and J usage is TRBJ1-5; 8 nucleotides align to TRBD1. The length of the CDR3 is 15 residues. V lost 0 bases to trimming and J lost 10 bases; unmatched junction nucleotides: 8. Germline assignment: CDR1 LGHNA and CDR2 YSLEER. The CDR3 DNA reads as TGCGCCAGCAGCCAAGAAGGCGGACAGGGTTTCCCCCAGCATTTT. It encodes CASSQEGGQGFPQHF.

This clonotype has only a few counts. The rearrangement uses TRBV5-1 and TRBJ1-4; 7 bases align to TRBD1. The CDR3 contains 13 residues. Germline V gene lookup returns CDR1 SGHRS and CDR2 YFSETQ. Trimming removed 0 bases from V and 11 bases from J; junction bases left unmatched: 4. The CDR3 loop is CASSLVSGGKLFF. CDR3 DNA sequence: TGCGCCAGCAGCTTGGTTTCAGGGGGGAAACTGTTTTTT. The full variable domain, its missing parts supplied by reference TRBV5-1 and TRBJ1-4, is KAGVTQTPRYLIKTRGQQVTLSCSPISGHRSVSWYQQTPGQGLQFLFEYFSETQRNKGNFPGRFSGRQFSNSRSEMNVSTLELGDSALYLCASSLVSGGKLFFGSGTQLSVL.

This clonotype was seen repeatedly, ten times or more. The chain couples TRBV20-1 to TRBJ2-1; 10 nucleotides align to TRBD1. Trimming at V came to 0 bases and at J to 6 bases, leaving 2 bases not matched to a gene. The CDR3 consists of 14 residues. In germline, CDR1 is DFQATT, CDR2 SNEGSKA (reference sequence). CDR3 sequence (DNA): TGCAGTGCTAGAGACCGGGACAGGGGCAATGAGCAGTTCTTC. Protein: CSARDRDRGNEQFF.

This chain joins TRBV4-3 and TRBJ1-4; TRBD1 is a possible D gene (6 bases). The CDR3 is 16 residues long. Germline CDR1 is LGHNA and CDR2 is YSLEER. V lost 0 bases, J lost 7 bases, and 15 bases lay in between. This CDR3 reads CASSQDVGGAGEKLFF. In nucleotides, the CDR3 is TGCGCCAGCAGCCAAGATGTGGGGGGCGCGGGTGAAAAACTGTTTTTT.

This CDR3 is CASSYLAGGRDEKLFF. In nucleotides, the CDR3 is TGTGCCAGCAGTTACCTTGCGGGGGGGCGAGATGAAAAACTGTTTTTT. This sequence joins TRBV6-6 and TRBJ1-4; TRBD1 might be the D (6 bases). Germline-derived CDR1 and CDR2 are MNHNY and SVGAGI (reference sequence). This CDR3 has 16 amino acids. The V end was cut by 2 bases, the J end by 6 bases, with 16 bases between.

The rearrangement joins TRBV3-1 to TRBJ2-3; TRBD2 matches 13 bases. V lost 1 base to trimming and J lost 8 bases; unmatched junction nucleotides: 0. CDR3 length: 14 residues. Germline V gives CDR1 LGHDT, CDR2 YNNKEL (reference sequence). The CDR3 spells CASSQGLAGGTQYF. The CDR3 DNA reads TGTGCCAGCAGCCAAGGACTAGCGGGAGGTACGCAGTATTTT.